Listed below are T cell receptor beta chains from one sample, sequenced in a study of read filtering for tumor transcriptome and immune sequencing. TCRdb reprocessed the reads via MiXCR and lists one record per CDR3 protein. The sample contains approximately 20,000 distinct CDR3 sequences, 22% of which appear only once. Sequencing was performed on a population of CD138-negative cells sorted from bone marrow. The receptors were sampled from a donor at least 40 years old with multiple myeloma. CDR3s leave out the opening cysteine and the closing phenylalanine or tryptophan. A clone size is listed for some rows: how often the clone was seen (once, few, many), or a class if it is expanded.

j_call v_call cdr3_length clone_size cdr3_aa
TRBJ1-2 TRBV10-2 10 . ASRGSNYGYI
TRBJ1-1 TRBV20-1 15 . SARDGRRISVGTEAF
TRBJ2-2 TRBV11-2 14 . ASSFDRYMNTGELF
TRBJ2-7 TRBV6-2/TRBV6-3 12 . ASSLAGEIYEQY
TRBJ2-7 TRBV6-2/TRBV6-3 14 . ASSYTPGAVSYEQY
TRBJ1-5 TRBV9 13 few ASSVDPGRGQPQH
TRBJ2-3 TRBV11-2 17 . ASSFLGTEKDLSTDTQY
TRBJ2-2 TRBV30 13 few AWSYGQGFPGELF
TRBJ2-7 TRBV20-1 7 . SASYEQY
TRBJ2-7 TRBV28 11 few ASTPGRLYEQY
TRBJ2-5 TRBV7-2 13 few ASSNGLAGVETQY
TRBJ2-3 TRBV25-1 12 many ASGTRSLTDTQY
TRBJ2-7 TRBV2 12 . ASRGQAITYEQY
TRBJ2-7 TRBV29-1 13 few SVEVSGTEVYEQY
TRBJ2-7 TRBV7-8 13 many ASSHRRVSTYEQY
TRBJ2-2 TRBV7-8 11 few ASSDFNTGELF
TRBJ1-5 TRBV20-1 14 . SARGGVTGENGPQH
TRBJ1-1 TRBV27 11 many ASSYTMNTEAF
TRBJ2-7 TRBV28 14 few ASSSNRGGSPYEQY
TRBJ1-6 TRBV28 12 many ASRSRGGNSPLH
TRBJ1-1 TRBV20-1 8 . SARRTEAF
TRBJ2-1 TRBV4-1 12 many ASSQEAQGNEQF
TRBJ2-7 TRBV20-1 10 . SAGASSHEQY
TRBJ2-2 TRBV29-1 10 many SVRQGAGELF
TRBJ1-4 TRBV7-2 12 once ASSLAPGNEKLF
TRBJ2-7 TRBV6-2/TRBV6-3 13 few ASTQPTRTAYEQY
TRBJ2-3 TRBV7-9 12 many ASRLSAVEDTQY
TRBJ2-2 TRBV21-1 16 . ASSNGTGCLGGAGELF